A selection of T cell receptor beta chains follows, all from one sample in a study of Ad26.COV2.S vaccination and SARS-CoV-2 variants. The repertoire was sequenced with immunoSEQ multiplex PCR; TCRdb's copy has only in-frame clones and lacks some. Among hundreds of thousands of clones listed, about 90% were seen once. Sequenced here: peripheral blood, sampled in a trial of Ad26.COV2.S vaccine versus placebo. These receptors all come from a person aged 18-60 years who received the Ad26.COV2.S COVID-19 vaccine or a placebo. Each CDR3 is given with its conserved first and last residue. The D gene is left open where the match is weak. The size of a clone is reported for some rows only, either as once, few or many, or as a class for expanded clones.

clone_size	d_call	v_call	j_call	cdr3_nt	cdr3_aa
once	NA	TRBV9	TRBJ2-7	TGTGCCAGCAGCGTAGCCCCCTGGGAAGGCTACGAGCAGTACTTC	CASSVAPWEGYEQYF
NA	NA	TRBV7-9	TRBJ1-3	TGTGCCAGCAGCCGGAATGCCGGAAACACCATATATTTT	CASSRNAGNTIYF
once	TRBD1	TRBV5-1	TRBJ1-1	TGCGCCAGCAGCTCCATAAAACAGGGGGCCGCTGAAGCTTTCTTT	CASSSIKQGAAEAFF
NA	NA	TRBV3-1/TRBV3-2	TRBJ2-1	TGTGCCAGCAGCGACCGGCATGGCGGAGAGCAGTTCTTC	CASSDRHGGEQFF
NA	TRBD2	TRBV29-1	TRBJ2-3	TGCAGCGTTGAGTTTCTAGCGGGAGGAGCAGATACGCAGTATTTT	CSVEFLAGGADTQYF
NA	NA	TRBV7-2	TRBJ2-2	TGTGCCAGCAGCTTTGCGACGCAGGGGACCACCGGGGAGCTGTTTTTT	CASSFATQGTTGELFF
NA	NA	TRBV7-3	TRBJ2-1	TGTGCCAGCAGCTTAGGGCCGCAGGAGCAGTTCTTC	CASSLGPQEQFF
NA	TRBD2	TRBV6-2/TRBV6-3	TRBJ2-3	TGTGCCAGCAGCCCTCTAGCGGGAGGCGGGGATACGCAGTATTTT	CASSPLAGGGDTQYF
NA	TRBD2	TRBV25-1	TRBJ2-7	TGTGCCAGCAGTGGCTCGGCGGGAGGGTATACGGAGCAGTACTTC	CASSGSAGGYTEQYF
NA	NA	TRBV7-2	TRBJ2-7	TGTGCCAGCAGCCTGCGGGGTTCGTACTACGAGCAGTACTTC	CASSLRGSYYEQYF
few	NA	TRBV27	TRBJ1-2	TGTGCCAGCAGTCCTAGAGGCGGGGGCATATATGGCTACACCTTC	CASSPRGGGIYGYTF
NA	NA	TRBV27	TRBJ2-2	TGTGCCAGCAGGGCCCAGGGCGGTGGCGGGGAGCTGTTTTTT	CASRAQGGGGELFF
few	NA	TRBV7-3	TRBJ2-5	TGTGCCAGCAGCTTAATGGCGGCAGGACAAGAGACCCAGTACTTC	CASSLMAAGQETQYF
NA	NA	TRBV7-2	TRBJ2-7	TGTGCCAGCAGCTTAAGTGGTGGCGGCCAGCAGTACTTC	CASSLSGGGQQYF
once	TRBD1	TRBV10-3	TRBJ1-1	TGTGCCATCAGGAAGTCGGTGGTGACAGGGGTTCTCACTGAAGCTTTCTTT	CAIRKSVVTGVLTEAFF
NA	TRBD1	TRBV5-1	TRBJ1-1	TGCGCCAGCACGCGTACAGGGGGCATCACTGAAGCTTTCTTT	CASTRTGGITEAFF
NA	TRBD1	TRBV5-1	TRBJ2-5	TGCGCCAGCAGCCCTTGGACAGGGGGCGGTGAGACCCAGTACTTC	CASSPWTGGGETQYF
NA	NA	TRBV5-1	TRBJ2-5	TGCGCCAGCAGGGCCGGGACAGGAAGGGCGGGAGAGGAGACCCAGTACTTC	CASRAGTGRAGEETQYF
NA	NA	TRBV4-3	TRBJ2-2	TGCGCCAGCAGCCGAATGAGTACTGCGAACACCGGGGAGCTGTTTTTT	CASSRMSTANTGELFF
NA	NA	TRBV18	TRBJ2-7	TGTGCCAGCTCTTACGGGAGCTCCTACGAGCAGTACTTC	CASSYGSSYEQYF
NA	NA	TRBV4-2	TRBJ1-3	TGTGCCAGCAGCCAAGGAGGGGAGGGAGGAAACACCATATATTTT	CASSQGGEGGNTIYF
NA	NA	TRBV6-5	TRBJ1-4	TGTGCCAGCAAACGGAGGACAGAACTGTTTTTT	CASKRRTELFF
NA	TRBD1	TRBV7-8	TRBJ1-5	TGTGCCAGCAGCCCCCAACGGACAGGGGAGCGGTCAAATGATCAGCCCCAGCATTTT	CASSPQRTGERSNDQPQHF